The rows below give T cell receptor beta chains drawn from one sample of a study of CD8 T cells in Susac syndrome. TCRdb itself ran the immunoSEQ multiplex PCR reads through MiXCR, one entry per CDR3 protein. The data hold about 210,000 distinct CDR3 sequences, with 85% to 95% observed a single time. The sequenced material came from CD4+ T cells from PBMCs. The receptors originated from a human donor in good health. Both conserved end residues are part of each CDR3. D genes are given only for firm matches. The size of a clone is reported for some rows only, either as once, few or many, or as a class for expanded clones.

.	TRBV3-1	TRBJ2-1	.	CASSPRGINEQFF	TGTGCCAGCAGCCCCCGGGGGATCAATGAGCAGTTCTTC
.	TRBV3-1	TRBJ2-1	.	CASSQDPSGDEQFF	TGTGCCAGCAGCCAAGACCCCTCGGGGGATGAGCAGTTCTTC
.	TRBV30	TRBJ1-1	.	CAWSRVLNTEAFF	TGTGCCTGGAGCCGGGTCCTGAACACTGAAGCTTTCTTT
TRBD2	TRBV20-1	TRBJ2-1	.	CSASPDWTPGGEQFF	TGCAGTGCTTCCCCCGACTGGACGCCCGGGGGGGAGCAGTTCTTC
TRBD1	TRBV4-3	TRBJ1-3	.	CASSQGPGTGSGNTIYF	TGCGCCAGCAGCCAAGGTCCCGGGACAGGGTCTGGAAACACCATATATTTT
.	TRBV20-1	TRBJ2-5	.	CSARDFGSQETQYF	TGCAGTGCTAGAGATTTTGGCAGCCAAGAGACCCAGTACTTC
.	TRBV18	TRBJ1-2	.	CASSPPAVVGTGYTF	TGTGCCAGCTCACCACCGGCAGTGGTTGGCACTGGCTACACCTTC
.	TRBV30	TRBJ2-2	once	CAWSENFDSLNTGELFF	TGTGCCTGGAGCGAAAATTTTGACAGCTTAAACACCGGGGAGCTGTTTTTT
.	TRBV6-2/TRBV6-3	TRBJ2-5	.	CASNPSRWGTQETQYF	TGTGCCAGCAACCCTAGCCGGTGGGGGACTCAAGAGACCCAGTACTTC
.	TRBV2	TRBJ2-3	.	CASETDTDTQYF	TGTGCCAGCGAAACAGACACAGATACGCAGTATTTT
.	TRBV7-2	TRBJ2-2	once	CASRDTYTGELFF	TGTGCCAGCAGGGACACCTACACCGGGGAGCTGTTTTTT
.	TRBV11-2	TRBJ2-3	.	CASSLDLFPDTQYF	TGTGCCAGCAGCTTAGATCTATTTCCAGATACGCAGTATTTT